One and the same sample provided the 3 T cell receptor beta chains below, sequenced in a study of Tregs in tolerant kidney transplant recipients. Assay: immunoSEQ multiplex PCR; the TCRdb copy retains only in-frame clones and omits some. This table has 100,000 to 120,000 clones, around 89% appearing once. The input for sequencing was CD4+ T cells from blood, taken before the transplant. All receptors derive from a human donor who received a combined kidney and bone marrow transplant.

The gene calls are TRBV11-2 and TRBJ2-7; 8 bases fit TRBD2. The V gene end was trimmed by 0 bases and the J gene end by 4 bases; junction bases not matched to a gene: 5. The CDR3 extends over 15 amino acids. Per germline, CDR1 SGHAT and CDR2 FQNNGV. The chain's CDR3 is CASSLDGASGYEQYF. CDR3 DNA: TGTGCCAGCAGCTTAGACGGGGCTAGCGGGTACGAGCAGTACTTC.

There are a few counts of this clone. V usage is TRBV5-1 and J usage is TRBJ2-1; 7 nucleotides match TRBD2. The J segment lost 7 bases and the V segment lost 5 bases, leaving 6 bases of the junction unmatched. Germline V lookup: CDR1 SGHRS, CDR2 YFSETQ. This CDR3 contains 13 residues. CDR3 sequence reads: CASSRGEMNEQFF. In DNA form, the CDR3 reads TGCGCCAGCAGTCGGGGGGAGATGAATGAGCAGTTCTTC.

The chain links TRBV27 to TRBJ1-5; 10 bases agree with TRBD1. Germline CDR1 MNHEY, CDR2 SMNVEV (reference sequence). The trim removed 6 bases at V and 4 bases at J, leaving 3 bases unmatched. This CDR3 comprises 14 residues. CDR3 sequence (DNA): TGTGCCAGCAGCTCGGGACAGGGGAATCAGCCCCAGCATTTT. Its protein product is CASSSGQGNQPQHF.